This T cell receptor beta chain was observed in a study of blood T cells in healthy people across ages. For the second PCR, which ran for about 7 to 11 cycles, a sample-barcoded 5' primer and a J-beta primer mix were used. TCRdb re-analysed the 5' RACE reads in MiXCR, keeping a single row per CDR3 protein. Altogether roughly 680,000 distinct CDR3 sequences are present, approximately 52% being singletons, with the ten largest covering roughly 13%. This clonotype has ten or more counts. Germline is not matched at one junction end, which may reflect a read error. This clonotype was obtained from a woman older than 75 in good health. The sequencing sample was made of blood.

The CDR3 reads CASSPASSFNEQFF. CDR3 bases: TGTGCCAGCAGCCCCGCCAGCTCCTTCAATGAGCAGTTCTTC. The V and J genes are TRBV11-3 and TRBJ2-1; D not resolved. Germline CDR1 and CDR2: SGHNT and YENEEA. CDR3 length: 14 amino acids.